Presented here are 3 T cell receptor beta chains from one specimen sequenced in a study of vaccination effects on CD4 cells after COVID-19. These receptors lack a known antigen. A 10-day culture period preceded the isolation of CD4+ T cells. Assay: immunoSEQ multiplex PCR; the TCRdb copy retains only in-frame clones and omits some. The sample has around 46,000 clones; approximately 70% are singletons. Sample: CD4+ T cells from PBMCs cultured without peptide, taken before COVID-19 vaccination. The source is a human donor who received a COVID-19 vaccine.

In this sample, this clone turned up a few times. The chain couples TRBV15 to TRBJ1-5; D not resolved. V lost 0 bases and J lost 4, with 4 bases in between. This CDR3 contains 13 residues. Germline V gives CDR1 LNHNV, CDR2 YYDKDF (reference sequence). CDR3 nucleotides: TGTGCCACCAGCAGAGATCGGAATCAGCCCCAGCATTTT. Translating gives CATSRDRNQPQHF.

This chain uses TRBV13 with TRBJ2-3, with TRBD2 identical over 12 bases. The CDR3 has 18 amino acids. The trim removed 5 bases at V and 7 bases at J, leaving 16 bases unmatched. The germline V gene encodes CDR1 PRHDT and CDR2 FYEKMQ (reference sequence). CDR3 region: CASSPRSSGGARSNTQYF. For the CDR3, the DNA is TGTGCCAGCAGCCCTAGATCTAGCGGGGGGGCTCGATCGAATACGCAGTATTTT.

This rearrangement joins TRBV27 to TRBJ1-4, with 9 bases that match TRBD1. The V gene end was trimmed by 2 bases and the J gene end by 8 bases; junction bases not matched to a gene: 3. Germline values: CDR1 MNHEY, CDR2 SMNVEV (reference sequence). CDR3 length: 14 residues. The CDR3 region has the DNA TGTGCCAGCAGTTTACGGGGACAGGGAGAAAAACTGTTTTTT. Translation: CASSLRGQGEKLFF.